This T cell receptor beta chain comes out of a study of blood T cells in healthy people across ages. General study points: In long-lived donors, naive CD4+ cell counts and diversity exceeded those of aged donors.

Through a sample-barcoded 5' primer and a J-beta primer mix, a second PCR was run for 7 to 11 cycles. MiXCR, applied by TCRdb to the 5' RACE reads, yields one record per CDR3 protein. The data hold more than 650,000 distinct CDR3 sequences, with approximately 53% observed a single time. V was clipped by 7 bases and J by 4 bases; unmatched bases: 7. This CDR3 has 14 residues. Per germline, CDR1 DFQATT and CDR2 SNEGSKA (reference sequence). To note about this clonotype: Its target is unknown.

The people who gave samples were healthy Caucasians from Russia, aged roughly 6 to 100. Every sample gave at least 5 micrograms of total RNA when it was extracted. The chain is built from TRBV20-1 and TRBJ2-1; 10 bases match TRBD1. The TCR sequence derives from a man older than 75 in good health. The sequenced material came from blood. Written as DNA, the CDR3 is TGCAGTGTCAGTTGGGACAGGGGATACAATGAGCAGTTCTTC. Protein product: CSVSWDRGYNEQFF.